This T cell receptor beta chain came from a study of identical twins. Germline V gives CDR1 SGHAT, CDR2 FQNNGV. With V trimmed by 5 bases and J by 7 bases, 9 bases remained unmatched. CDR3 size: 15 residues. This clonotype was seen repeatedly, ten times or more. TCRdb re-derived calls from the 5' RACE reads in MiXCR, one entry per CDR3 protein. The sample includes 690,000 or so distinct CDR3 sequences, approximately 6.1% of them seen just once. The chain couples TRBV11-2 to TRBJ2-1; 9 bases align to TRBD2. This receptor was taken from a man between 18 and 29 years old in good health. Sequencing was done on a sample of naive T cells sorted from blood. In DNA form, the CDR3 reads TGTGCCAGCAGCCAGGTGGGGACTAGCTTGAATGAGCAGTTCTTC. It encodes CASSQVGTSLNEQFF.